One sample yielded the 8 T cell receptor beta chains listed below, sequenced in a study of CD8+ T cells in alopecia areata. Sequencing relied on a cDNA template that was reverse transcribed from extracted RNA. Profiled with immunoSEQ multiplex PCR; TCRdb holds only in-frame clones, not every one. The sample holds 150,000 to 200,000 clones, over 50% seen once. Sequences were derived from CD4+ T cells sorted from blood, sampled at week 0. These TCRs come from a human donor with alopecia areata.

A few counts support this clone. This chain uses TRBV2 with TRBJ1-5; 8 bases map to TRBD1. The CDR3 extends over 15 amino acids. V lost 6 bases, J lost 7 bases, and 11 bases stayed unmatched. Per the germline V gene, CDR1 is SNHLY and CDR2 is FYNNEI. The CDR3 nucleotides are TGTGCCAGCAGACCCGACAGGGGCGGAGGACAGCCCCAGCATTTT. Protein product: CASRPDRGGGQPQHF.

This CDR3 is CASSQGGTGPTEAFF. The CDR3 DNA is TGTGCCAGCAGCCAAGGAGGGACAGGGCCCACTGAAGCTTTCTTT. J is TRBJ1-1 and V is TRBV5-4, with 9 nucleotides matching TRBD1. With 4 bases clipped from V and 4 bases from J, the junction kept 8 bases outside the gene matches. The CDR3 runs 15 residues. Germline V gives CDR1 SGHNT, CDR2 YYREEE (reference sequence).

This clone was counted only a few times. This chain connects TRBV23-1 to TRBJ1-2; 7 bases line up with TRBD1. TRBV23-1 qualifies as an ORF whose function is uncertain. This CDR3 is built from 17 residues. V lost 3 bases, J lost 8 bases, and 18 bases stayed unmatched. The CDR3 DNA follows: TGCGCCAGCAGTCACTCAGCAAAGCGAAGGGGGCTGGGAGGCTACACCTTC. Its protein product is CASSHSAKRRGLGGYTF.

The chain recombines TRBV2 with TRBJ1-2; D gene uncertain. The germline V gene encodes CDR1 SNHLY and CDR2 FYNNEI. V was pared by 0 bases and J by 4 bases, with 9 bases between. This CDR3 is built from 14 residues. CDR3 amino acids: CASSEALMTYGYTF. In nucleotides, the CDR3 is TGTGCCAGCAGTGAAGCGCTTATGACCTATGGCTACACCTTC.

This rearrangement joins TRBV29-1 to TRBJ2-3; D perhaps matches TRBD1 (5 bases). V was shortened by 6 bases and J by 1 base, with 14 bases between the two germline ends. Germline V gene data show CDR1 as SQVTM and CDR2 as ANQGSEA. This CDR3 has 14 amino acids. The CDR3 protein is CSVTQVVGTDTQYF. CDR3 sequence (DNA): TGCAGCGTGACACAGGTTGTGGGCACAGATACGCAGTATTTT.

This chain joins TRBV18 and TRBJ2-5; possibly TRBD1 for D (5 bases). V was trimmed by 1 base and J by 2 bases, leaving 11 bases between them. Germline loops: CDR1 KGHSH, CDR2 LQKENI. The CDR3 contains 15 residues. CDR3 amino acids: CASSPRKTGQETQYF. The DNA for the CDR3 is TGTGCCAGCTCACCACGTAAAACAGGACAAGAGACCCAGTACTTC.

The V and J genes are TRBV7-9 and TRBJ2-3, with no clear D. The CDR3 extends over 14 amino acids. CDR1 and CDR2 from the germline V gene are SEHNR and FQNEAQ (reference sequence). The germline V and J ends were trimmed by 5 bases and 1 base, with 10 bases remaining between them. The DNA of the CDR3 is TGTGCCAGCAGCCAGGTGGTCCGCACAGATACGCAGTATTTT. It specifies CASSQVVRTDTQYF. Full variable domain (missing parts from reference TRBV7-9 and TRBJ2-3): DTGVSQNPRHKITKRGQNVTFRCDPISEHNRLYWYRQTLGQGPEFLTYFQNEAQLEKSRLLSDRFSAERPKGSFSTLEIQRTEQGDSAMYLCASSQVVRTDTQYFGPGTRLTVL.

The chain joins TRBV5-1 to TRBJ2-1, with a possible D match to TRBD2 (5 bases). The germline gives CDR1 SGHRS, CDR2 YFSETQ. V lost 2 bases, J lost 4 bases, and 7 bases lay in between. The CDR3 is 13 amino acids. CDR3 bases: TGCGCCAGCAGCTTAACGGGGTACAATGAGCAGTTCTTC. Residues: CASSLTGYNEQFF.